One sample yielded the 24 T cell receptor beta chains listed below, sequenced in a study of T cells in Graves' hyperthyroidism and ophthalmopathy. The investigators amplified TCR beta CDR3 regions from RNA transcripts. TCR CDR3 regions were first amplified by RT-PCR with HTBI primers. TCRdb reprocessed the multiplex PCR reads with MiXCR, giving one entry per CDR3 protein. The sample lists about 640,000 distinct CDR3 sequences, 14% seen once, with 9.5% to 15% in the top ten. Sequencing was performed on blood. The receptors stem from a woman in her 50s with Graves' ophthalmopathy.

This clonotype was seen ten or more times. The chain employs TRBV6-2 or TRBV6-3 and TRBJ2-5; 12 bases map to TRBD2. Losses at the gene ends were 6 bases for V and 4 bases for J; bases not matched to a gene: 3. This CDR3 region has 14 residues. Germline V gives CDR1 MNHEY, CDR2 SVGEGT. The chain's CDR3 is CASRSTSGRETQYF. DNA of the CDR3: TGTGCCAGCAGATCGACTAGCGGGAGAGAGACCCAGTACTTC.

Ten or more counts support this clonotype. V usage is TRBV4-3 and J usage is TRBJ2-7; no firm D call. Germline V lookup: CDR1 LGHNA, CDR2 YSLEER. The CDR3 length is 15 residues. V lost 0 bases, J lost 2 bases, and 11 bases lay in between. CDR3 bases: TGCGCCAGCAGCCAAGATTGGGCTATAGCCTACGAGCAGTACTTC. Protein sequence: CASSQDWAIAYEQYF.

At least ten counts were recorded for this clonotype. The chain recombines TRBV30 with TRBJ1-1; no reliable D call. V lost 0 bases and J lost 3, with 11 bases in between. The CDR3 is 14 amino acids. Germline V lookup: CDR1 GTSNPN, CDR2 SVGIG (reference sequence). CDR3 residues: CAWSVSRGHTEAFF. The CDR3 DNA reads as TGTGCCTGGAGTGTTAGCAGAGGTCACACTGAAGCTTTCTTT.

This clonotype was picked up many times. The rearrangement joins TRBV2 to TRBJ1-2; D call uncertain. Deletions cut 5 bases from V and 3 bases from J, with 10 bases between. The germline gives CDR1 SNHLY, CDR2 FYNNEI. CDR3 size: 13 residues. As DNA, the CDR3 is TGTGCCAGCAGTCCCCGGGGATACTATGGCTACACCTTC. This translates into CASSPRGYYGYTF. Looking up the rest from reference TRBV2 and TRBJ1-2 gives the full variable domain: EPEVTQTPSHQVTQMGQEVILRCVPISNHLYFYWYRQILGQKVEFLVSFYNNEISEKSEIFDDQFSVERPDGSNFTLKIRSTKLEDSAMYFCASSPRGYYGYTFGSGTRLTVV.

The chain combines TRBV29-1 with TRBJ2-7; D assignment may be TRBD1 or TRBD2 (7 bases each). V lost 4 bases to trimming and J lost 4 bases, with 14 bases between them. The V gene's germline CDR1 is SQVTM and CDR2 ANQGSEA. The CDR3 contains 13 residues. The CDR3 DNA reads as TGCAGCGTTGCAGGGGGGGAGTCATACGAGCAGTACTTC. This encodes CSVAGGESYEQYF.

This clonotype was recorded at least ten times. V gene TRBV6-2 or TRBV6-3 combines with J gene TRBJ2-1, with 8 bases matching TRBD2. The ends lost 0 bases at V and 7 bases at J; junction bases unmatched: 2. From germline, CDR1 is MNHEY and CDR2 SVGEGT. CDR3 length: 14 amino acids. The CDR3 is CASSYSASGNEQFF. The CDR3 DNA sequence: TGTGCCAGCAGTTACTCGGCTAGCGGGAATGAGCAGTTCTTC.

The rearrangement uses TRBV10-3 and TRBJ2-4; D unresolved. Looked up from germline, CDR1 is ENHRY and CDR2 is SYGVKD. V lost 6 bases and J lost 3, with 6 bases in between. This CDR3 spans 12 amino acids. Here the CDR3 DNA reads TGTGCCATCAGCGAAGACAAAAACATTCAGTACTTC. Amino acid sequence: CAISEDKNIQYF.

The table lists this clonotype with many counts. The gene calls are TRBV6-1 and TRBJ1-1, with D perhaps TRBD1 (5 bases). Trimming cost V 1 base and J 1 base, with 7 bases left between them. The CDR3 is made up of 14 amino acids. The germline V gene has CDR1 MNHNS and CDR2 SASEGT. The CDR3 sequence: CASSEVGANTEAFF. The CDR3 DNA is TGTGCCAGCAGTGAAGTCGGGGCGAACACTGAAGCTTTCTTT.

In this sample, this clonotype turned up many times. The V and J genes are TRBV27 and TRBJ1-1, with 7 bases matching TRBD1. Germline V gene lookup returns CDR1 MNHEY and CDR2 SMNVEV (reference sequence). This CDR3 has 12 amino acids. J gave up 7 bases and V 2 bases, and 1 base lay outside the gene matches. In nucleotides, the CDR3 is TGTGCCAGCAGTTTAACAGGGGTTGAAGCTTTCTTT. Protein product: CASSLTGVEAFF.

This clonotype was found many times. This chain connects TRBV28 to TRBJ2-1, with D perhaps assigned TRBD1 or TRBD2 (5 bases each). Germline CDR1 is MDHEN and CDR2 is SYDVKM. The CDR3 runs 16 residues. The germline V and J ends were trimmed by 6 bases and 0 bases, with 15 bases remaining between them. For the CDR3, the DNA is TGTGCCAGCAGCCCGACCCTTGGGGGCTCCTACAATGAGCAGTTCTTC. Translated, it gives CASSPTLGGSYNEQFF.

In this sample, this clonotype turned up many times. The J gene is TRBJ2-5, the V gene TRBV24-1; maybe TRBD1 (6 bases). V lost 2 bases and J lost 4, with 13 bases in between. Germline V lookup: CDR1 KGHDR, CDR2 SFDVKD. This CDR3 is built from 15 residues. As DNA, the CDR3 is TGTGCCACCAGTGATTCAACAGGGAACTCAGAGACCCAGTACTTC. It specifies CATSDSTGNSETQYF.

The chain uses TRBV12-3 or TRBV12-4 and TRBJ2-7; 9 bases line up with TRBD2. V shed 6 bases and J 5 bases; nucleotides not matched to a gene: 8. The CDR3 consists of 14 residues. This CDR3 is CASRIAGAVNEQYF. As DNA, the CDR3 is TGTGCCAGCAGGATAGCGGGAGCCGTCAACGAGCAGTACTTC.

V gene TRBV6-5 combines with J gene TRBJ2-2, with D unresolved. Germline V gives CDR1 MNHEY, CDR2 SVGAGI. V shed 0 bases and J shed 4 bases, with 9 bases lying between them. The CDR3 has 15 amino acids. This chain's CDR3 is CASSYSWTATGELFF. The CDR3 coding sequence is TGTGCCAGCAGTTACTCATGGACGGCCACCGGGGAGCTGTTTTTT.

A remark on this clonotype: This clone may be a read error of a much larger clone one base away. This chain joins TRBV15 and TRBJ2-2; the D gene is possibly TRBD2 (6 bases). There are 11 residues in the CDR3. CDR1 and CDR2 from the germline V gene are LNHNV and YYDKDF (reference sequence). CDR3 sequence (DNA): TGTGCCACCAGCAGAGACGGGGGGCTGTTTTTT. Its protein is CATSRDGGLFF.

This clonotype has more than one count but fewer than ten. The CDR3 loop reads CASSILAGGLTDTQYF. The CDR3 DNA sequence: TGTGCCAGTAGTATCCTAGCGGGAGGGTTGACAGATACGCAGTATTTT. This chain uses TRBV19 with TRBJ2-3; 12 nucleotides line up with TRBD2. Unmatched junction bases numbered 4, after V lost 3 bases and J lost 3 bases. This CDR3 spans 16 amino acids. CDR1 and CDR2 (germline): LNHDA, SQIVND (reference sequence).

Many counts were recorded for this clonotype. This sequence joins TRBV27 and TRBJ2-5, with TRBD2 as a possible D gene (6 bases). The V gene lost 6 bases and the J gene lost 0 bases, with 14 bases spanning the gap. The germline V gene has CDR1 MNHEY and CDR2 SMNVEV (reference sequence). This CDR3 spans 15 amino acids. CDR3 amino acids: CASREAGINQETQYF. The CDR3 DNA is TGTGCCAGCAGGGAAGCGGGTATTAACCAAGAGACCCAGTACTTC.

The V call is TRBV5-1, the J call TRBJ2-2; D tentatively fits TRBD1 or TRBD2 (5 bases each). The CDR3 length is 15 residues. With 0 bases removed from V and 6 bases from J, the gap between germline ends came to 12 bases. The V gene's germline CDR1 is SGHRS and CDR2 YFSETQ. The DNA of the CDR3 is TGCGCCAGCAGCTTGGAAGGGACCGACGCCGGGGAGCTGTTTTTT. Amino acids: CASSLEGTDAGELFF.

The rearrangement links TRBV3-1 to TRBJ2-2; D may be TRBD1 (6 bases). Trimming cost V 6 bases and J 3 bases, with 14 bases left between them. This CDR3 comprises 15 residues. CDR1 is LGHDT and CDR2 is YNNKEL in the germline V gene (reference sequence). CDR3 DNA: TGTGCCAGCAGTCTCTGGGACACCTACACCGGGGAGCTGTTTTTT. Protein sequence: CASSLWDTYTGELFF. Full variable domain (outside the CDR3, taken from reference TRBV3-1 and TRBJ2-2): DTAVSQTPKYLVTQMGNDKSIKCEQNLGHDTMYWYKQDSKKFLKIMFSYNNKELIINETVPNRFSPKSPDKAHLNLHINSLELGDSAVYFCASSLWDTYTGELFFGEGSRLTVL.

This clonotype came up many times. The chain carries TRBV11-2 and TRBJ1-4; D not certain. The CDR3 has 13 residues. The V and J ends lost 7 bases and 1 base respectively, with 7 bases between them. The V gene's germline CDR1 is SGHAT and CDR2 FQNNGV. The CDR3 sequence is CASTLGTNEKLFF. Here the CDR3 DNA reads TGTGCCAGCACCTTGGGAACTAATGAAAAACTGTTTTTT.

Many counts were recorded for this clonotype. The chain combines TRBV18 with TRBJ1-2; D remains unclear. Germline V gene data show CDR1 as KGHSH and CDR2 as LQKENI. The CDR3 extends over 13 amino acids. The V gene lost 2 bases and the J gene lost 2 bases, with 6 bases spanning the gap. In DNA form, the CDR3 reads TGTGCCAGCTCACCAGATCCCAACTATGGCTACACCTTC. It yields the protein CASSPDPNYGYTF.

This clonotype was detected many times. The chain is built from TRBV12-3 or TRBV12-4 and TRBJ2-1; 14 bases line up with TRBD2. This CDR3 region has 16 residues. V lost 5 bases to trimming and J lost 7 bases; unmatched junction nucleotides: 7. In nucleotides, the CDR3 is TGTGCCAGCAGTGGACGCGGGACTAGCGGGAGTAATGAGCAGTTCTTC. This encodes CASSGRGTSGSNEQFF.

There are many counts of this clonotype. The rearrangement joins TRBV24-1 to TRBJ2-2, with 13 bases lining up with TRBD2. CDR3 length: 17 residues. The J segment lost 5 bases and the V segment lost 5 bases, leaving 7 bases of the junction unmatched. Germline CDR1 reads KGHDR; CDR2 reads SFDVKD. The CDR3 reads CATSAPRLAGGTGELFF. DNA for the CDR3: TGTGCCACCAGTGCCCCACGACTAGCGGGAGGTACCGGGGAGCTGTTTTTT.

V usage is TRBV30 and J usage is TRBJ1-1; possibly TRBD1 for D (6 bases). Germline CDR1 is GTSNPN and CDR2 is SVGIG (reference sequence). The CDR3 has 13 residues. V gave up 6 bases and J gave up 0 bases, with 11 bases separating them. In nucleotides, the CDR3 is TGTGCCTGCAGGGGACGGTTGAACACTGAAGCTTTCTTT. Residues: CACRGRLNTEAFF.

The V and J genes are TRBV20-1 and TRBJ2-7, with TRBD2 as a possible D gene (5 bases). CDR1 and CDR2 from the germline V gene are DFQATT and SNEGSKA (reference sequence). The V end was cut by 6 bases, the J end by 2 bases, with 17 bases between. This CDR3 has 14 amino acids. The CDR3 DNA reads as TGCAGTGCCGAGTGGGCGGGTACACCCTACGAGCAGTACTTC. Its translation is CSAEWAGTPYEQYF.